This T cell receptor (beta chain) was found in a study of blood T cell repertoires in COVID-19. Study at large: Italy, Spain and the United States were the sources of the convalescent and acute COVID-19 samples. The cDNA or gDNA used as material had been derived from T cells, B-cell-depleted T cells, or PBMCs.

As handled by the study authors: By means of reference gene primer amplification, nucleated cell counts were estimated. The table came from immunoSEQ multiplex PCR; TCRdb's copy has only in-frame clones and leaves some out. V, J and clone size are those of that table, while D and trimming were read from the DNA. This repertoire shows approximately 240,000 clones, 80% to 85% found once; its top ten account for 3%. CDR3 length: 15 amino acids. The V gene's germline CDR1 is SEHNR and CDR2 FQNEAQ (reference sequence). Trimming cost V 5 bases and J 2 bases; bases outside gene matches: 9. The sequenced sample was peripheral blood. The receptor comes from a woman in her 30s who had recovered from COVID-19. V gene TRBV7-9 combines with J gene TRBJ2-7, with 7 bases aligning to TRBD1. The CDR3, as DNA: TGTGCCAGCAGCCCCCGAAGGGACAGACCCTACGAGCAGTACTTC. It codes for CASSPRRDRPYEQYF.